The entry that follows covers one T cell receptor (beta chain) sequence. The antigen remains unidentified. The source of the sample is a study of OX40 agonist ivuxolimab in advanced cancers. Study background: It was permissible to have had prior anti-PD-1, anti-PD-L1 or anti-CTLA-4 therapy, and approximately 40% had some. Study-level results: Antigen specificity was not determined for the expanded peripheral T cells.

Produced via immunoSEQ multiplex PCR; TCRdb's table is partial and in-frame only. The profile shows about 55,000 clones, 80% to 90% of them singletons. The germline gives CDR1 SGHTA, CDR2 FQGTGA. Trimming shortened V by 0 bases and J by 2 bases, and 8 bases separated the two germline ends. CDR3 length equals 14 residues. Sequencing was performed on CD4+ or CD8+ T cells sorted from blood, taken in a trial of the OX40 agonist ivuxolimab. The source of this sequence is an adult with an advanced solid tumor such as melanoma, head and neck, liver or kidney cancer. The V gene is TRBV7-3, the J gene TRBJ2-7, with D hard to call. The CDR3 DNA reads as TGTGCCAGCAGCTTAACTCCAGGCCCCTACGAGCAGTACTTC. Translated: CASSLTPGPYEQYF. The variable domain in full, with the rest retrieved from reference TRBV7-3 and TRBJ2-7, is GAGVSQTPSNKVTEKGKYVELRCDPISGHTALYWYRQSLGQGPEFLIYFQGTGAADDSGLPNDRFFAVRPEGSVSTLKIQRTERGDSAVYLCASSLTPGPYEQYFGPGTRLTVT.